Following are 2 T cell receptor beta chains from one sample sequenced in a study of cytomegalovirus exposure and HLA in healthy donors. With 60 Vbeta and 13 Jbeta primers, the PCR was carried out. Profiling relied on immunoSEQ multiplex PCR, and the TCRdb table lists in-frame clones only, not all of them. The table records about 160,000 clones, approximately 80% of them present only once. Material: PBMCs. Receptor source: a man aged 18 to 29 in good health and CMV-seropositive.

Here the CDR3 DNA reads TGTGCCAGCAGTCCCACAGGGGGCTCCTACGAGCAGTACTTC. Protein: CASSPTGGSYEQYF. The chain carries TRBV7-9 and TRBJ2-7; 8 nucleotides align to TRBD1. CDR3 length: 14 residues. From germline, CDR1 is SEHNR and CDR2 FQNEAQ (reference sequence). The junction had 4 bases not matched to a gene; V was cut back by 6 bases and J by 0 bases.

The CDR3 DNA follows: TGTGCCAGCAGCTGGGGTGACAGGGTAAATGAGCAGTTCTTC. Translated, it gives CASSWGDRVNEQFF. V gene TRBV5-5 combines with J gene TRBJ2-1; 7 positions match TRBD1. This CDR3 is 14 amino acids long. Germline assignment: CDR1 SGHKS and CDR2 YYEKEE (reference sequence). Trimming removed 3 bases from V and 7 bases from J; junction bases left unmatched: 7.